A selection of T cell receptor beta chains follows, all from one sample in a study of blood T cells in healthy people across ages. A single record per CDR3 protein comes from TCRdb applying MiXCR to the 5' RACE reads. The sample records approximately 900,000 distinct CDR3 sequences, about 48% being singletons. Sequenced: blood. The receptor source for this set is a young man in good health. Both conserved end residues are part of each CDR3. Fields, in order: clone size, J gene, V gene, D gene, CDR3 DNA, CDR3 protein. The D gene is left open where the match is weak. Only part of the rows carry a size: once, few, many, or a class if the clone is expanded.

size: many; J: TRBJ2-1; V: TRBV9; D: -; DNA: TGTGCCAGCAGCGCCCGACAGGCGAGCTCCTACAATGAGCAGTTCTTC; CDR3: CASSARQASSYNEQFF
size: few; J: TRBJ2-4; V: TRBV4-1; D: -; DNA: TGCGCCAGCAGCCAAGATGACGGGGATTTGGTCAAAAACATTCAGTACTTC; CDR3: CASSQDDGDLVKNIQYF
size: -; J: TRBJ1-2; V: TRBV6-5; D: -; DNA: TGTGCCAGCAGTTACGTCGGATCACGGGACGGCTACACCTTC; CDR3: CASSYVGSRDGYTF
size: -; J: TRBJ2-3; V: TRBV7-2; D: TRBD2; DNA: TGTGCCAGCAGCTTAGCTAGCGGGAGTGCAGATACGCAGTATTTT; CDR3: CASSLASGSADTQYF
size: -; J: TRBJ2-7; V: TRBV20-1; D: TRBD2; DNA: TGCAGTGCTAGAGGTACTAGCGGGCGGTTTGAGCAGTACTTC; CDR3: CSARGTSGRFEQYF
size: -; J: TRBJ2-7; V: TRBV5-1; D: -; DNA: TGCGCCAGCAGCGTGGACATGGGGACCTACGAGCAGTACTTC; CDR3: CASSVDMGTYEQYF
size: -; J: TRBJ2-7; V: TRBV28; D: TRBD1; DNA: TGTGCCAGCAGTTCTCAGGGGGCTCACTCCTACGAGCAGTACTTC; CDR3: CASSSQGAHSYEQYF
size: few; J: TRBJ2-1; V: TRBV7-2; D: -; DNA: TGTGCCAGCAGCTTACTAAGGGCGGTTGAGCAGTTCTTC; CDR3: CASSLLRAVEQFF
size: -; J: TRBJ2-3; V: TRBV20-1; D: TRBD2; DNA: TGCAGTGCTAGAGTAGCGGGGGGTATCACAGATACGCAGTATTTT; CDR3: CSARVAGGITDTQYF
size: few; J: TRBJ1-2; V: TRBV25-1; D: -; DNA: TGTGCCAGCAGTGATGGCAGGGGTAGTGGCTACACCTTC; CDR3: CASSDGRGSGYTF
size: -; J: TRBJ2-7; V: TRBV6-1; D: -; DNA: TGTGCCAGCAGGATGACAGGTACCTTAAACTACGAGCAGTACTTC; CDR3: CASRMTGTLNYEQYF
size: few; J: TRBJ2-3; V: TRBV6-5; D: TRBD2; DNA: TGTGCCAGCAGTTACACGTCGCTTGGGCGGGGGACCTTTAGCACAGATACGCAGTATTTT; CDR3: CASSYTSLGRGTFSTDTQYF
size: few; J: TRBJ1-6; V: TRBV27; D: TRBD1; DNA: TGTGCCAGCAGACAGCGGACAGGGGTTTACGATTCACCCCTCCACTTT; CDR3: CASRQRTGVYDSPLHF
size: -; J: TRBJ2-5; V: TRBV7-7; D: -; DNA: TGTGCTAGCAGAGAGGGACTCGCTCCCGACGAGACCCAGTACTTC; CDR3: CASREGLAPDETQYF
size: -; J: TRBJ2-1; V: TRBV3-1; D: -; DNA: TGTGCCAGCCGAGAATGGCAATCCAATGAGCAGTTCTTC; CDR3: CASREWQSNEQFF
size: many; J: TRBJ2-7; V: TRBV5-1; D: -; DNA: TGCGCCAGCAGCCGGGACGGCTCCTACGAGCAGTACTTC; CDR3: CASSRDGSYEQYF
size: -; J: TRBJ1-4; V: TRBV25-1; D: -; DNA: TGTGCCAGCACGTCTCCGGGAGGCTATCGGGGTGAAAAGCTGTTTTTT; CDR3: CASTSPGGYRGEKLFF
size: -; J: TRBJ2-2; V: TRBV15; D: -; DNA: TGTGCCACCAGCCCTACGGTTGACACCGGGGAGCTGTTTTTT; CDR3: CATSPTVDTGELFF
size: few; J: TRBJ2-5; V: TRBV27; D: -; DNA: TGTGCCAGCAGGGGGAGTCAGACCCAGTACTTC; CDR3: CASRGSQTQYF
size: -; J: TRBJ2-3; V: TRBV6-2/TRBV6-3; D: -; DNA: TGTGCCAGCACCAAGGGGACCTGGGCGGGATATACGGATACGCAGTATTTT; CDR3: CASTKGTWAGYTDTQYF
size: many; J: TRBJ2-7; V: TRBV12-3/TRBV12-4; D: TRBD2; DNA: TGTGCCAGCAGTAGGGGGACTAGCGGGCGCTCCTACGAGCAGTACTTC; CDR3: CASSRGTSGRSYEQYF
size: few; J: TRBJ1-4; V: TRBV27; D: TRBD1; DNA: TGTGCCAGCAGTCCCCGGGCAGGGGGCGCGACCGGTGAAAAACTGTTTTTT; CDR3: CASSPRAGGATGEKLFF
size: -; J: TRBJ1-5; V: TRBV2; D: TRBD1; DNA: TGTGCCAGCAGTGGACAGGGGGCGATTCAGCCCCAGCATTTT; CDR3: CASSGQGAIQPQHF
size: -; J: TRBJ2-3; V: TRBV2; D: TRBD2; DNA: TGTGCCAGCAGTGAAGATAAGCGGGGGCCCCAAGGAGATACGCAGTATTTT; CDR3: CASSEDKRGPQGDTQYF
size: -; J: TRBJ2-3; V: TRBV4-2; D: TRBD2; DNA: TGTGCCAGCAGCCAAGAAACTAGCGGTCTAACAGATACGCAGTATTTT; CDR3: CASSQETSGLTDTQYF
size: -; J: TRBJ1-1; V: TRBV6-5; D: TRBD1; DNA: TGTGCCAGCAGTTTGCCCAGGGGGGCCGCTTTCTTT; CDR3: CASSLPRGAAFF
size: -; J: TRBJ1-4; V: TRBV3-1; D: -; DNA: TGTGCCAGCACCGACAGAGCAGCTAATGAAAAACTGTTTTTT; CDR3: CASTDRAANEKLFF
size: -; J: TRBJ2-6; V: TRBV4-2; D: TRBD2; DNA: TGTGCCAGCAGCCACCGGGGGGTGACGGGGGCCAACGTCCTGACTTTC; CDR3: CASSHRGVTGANVLTF
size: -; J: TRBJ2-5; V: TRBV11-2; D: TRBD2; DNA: TGTGCCAGCAGCTTAGCCCTAGCGGGGAAGGAGACCCAGTACTTC; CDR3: CASSLALAGKETQYF
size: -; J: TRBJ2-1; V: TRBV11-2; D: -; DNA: TGTGCCAGCAGCTGGGGCGGTGAGAGCTCCTACGATGAGCAGTTCTTC; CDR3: CASSWGGESSYDEQFF
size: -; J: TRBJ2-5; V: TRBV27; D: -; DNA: TGTGCCAGCAGTTTATCGTATAGTATTAGACAGAACCAAGAGACCCAGTACTTC; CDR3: CASSLSYSIRQNQETQYF
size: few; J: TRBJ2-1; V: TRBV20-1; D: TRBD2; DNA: TGCAGTGCTGGGGGGGTAGCGGACTACAATGAGCAGTTCTTC; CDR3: CSAGGVADYNEQFF
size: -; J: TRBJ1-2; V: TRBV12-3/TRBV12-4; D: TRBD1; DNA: TGTGCCAGCAGCCCCCGACAGGGAGCTGGCTACACCTTC; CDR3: CASSPRQGAGYTF
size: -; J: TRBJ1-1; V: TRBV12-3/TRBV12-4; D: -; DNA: TGTGCCAGCAGTTTACGGCTGGGAGGGGGGAACACTGAAGCTTTCTTT; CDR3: CASSLRLGGGNTEAFF
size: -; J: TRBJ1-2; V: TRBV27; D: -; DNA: TGTGCCAGCAGTTCAGGGTTCAACTATGGCTACACCTTC; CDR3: CASSSGFNYGYTF
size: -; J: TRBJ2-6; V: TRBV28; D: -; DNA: TGTGCCAGCACCACCTGGCTAATCAATCGCTCTGGGACCAACGTCCTGACTTTC; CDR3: CASTTWLINRSGTNVLTF
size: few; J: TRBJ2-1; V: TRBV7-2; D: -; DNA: TGTGCCAGCAGCTTAGTGAGAGGGCCGGGGTCGGGTTACAATGAGCAGTTCTTC; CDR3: CASSLVRGPGSGYNEQFF
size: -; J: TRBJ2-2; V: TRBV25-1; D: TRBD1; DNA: TGTGCCAGTGGGACAGGGTCCACCGGGGAGCTGTTTTTT; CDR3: CASGTGSTGELFF
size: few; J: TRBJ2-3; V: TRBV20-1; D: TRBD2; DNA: TGCAGTGCCCCAACTAGCGGGAGGGAGGCAGATACGCAGTATTTT; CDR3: CSAPTSGREADTQYF
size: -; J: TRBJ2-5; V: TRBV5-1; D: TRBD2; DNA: TGCGCCAGCAGCTTGAACGGGGGGGCCCCCCAAGAGACCCAGTACTTC; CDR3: CASSLNGGAPQETQYF
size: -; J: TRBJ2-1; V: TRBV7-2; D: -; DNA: TGTGCCAGCAGCTTAGATATCCTAGCAGGAAACAATGAGCAGTTCTTC; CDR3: CASSLDILAGNNEQFF
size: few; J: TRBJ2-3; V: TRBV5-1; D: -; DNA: TGCGCCAGCAGCTTAGGAAAAACAGGGAATATCGGCACAGATACGCAGTATTTT; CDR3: CASSLGKTGNIGTDTQYF
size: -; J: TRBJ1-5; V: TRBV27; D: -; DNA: TGTGCCAGCAGTACTATAAATCAGCCCCAGCATTTT; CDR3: CASSTINQPQHF
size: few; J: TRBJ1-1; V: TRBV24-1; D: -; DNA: TGTGCCACCAGTTCGGGGAACACTGAAGCTTTCTTT; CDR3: CATSSGNTEAFF
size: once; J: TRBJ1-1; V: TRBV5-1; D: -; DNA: TGCGCCAGCAGCTTGGCCGGGGCTGACACTGAAGCTTTCTTT; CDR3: CASSLAGADTEAFF
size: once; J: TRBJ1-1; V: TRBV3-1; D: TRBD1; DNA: TGTGCCAGCAGCCCTCGGGACAGACTTTTGAACACTGAAGCTTTCTTT; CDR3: CASSPRDRLLNTEAFF
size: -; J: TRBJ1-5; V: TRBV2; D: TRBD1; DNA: TGTGCCAGCAAAGGACAGGGCGATCAGCCCCAGCATTTT; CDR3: CASKGQGDQPQHF